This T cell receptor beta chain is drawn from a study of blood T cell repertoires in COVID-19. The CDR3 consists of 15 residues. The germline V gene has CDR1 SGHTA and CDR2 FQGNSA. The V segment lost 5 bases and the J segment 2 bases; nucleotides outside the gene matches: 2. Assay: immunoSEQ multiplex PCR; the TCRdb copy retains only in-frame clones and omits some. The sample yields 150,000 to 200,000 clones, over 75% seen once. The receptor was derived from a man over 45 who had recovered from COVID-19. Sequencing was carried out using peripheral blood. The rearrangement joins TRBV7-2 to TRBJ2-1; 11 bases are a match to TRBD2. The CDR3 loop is CASSPGLAAYNEQFF. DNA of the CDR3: TGTGCCAGCAGCCCGGGACTAGCGGCCTACAATGAGCAGTTCTTC.